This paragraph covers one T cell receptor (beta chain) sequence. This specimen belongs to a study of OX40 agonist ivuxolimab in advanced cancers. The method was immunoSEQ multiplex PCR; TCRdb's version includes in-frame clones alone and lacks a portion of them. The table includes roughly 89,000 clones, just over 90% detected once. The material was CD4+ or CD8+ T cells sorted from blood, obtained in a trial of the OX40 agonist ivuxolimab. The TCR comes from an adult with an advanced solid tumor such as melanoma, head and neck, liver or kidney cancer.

CDR3 bases: TGTGCCAGCAGCTCAGGACAGGGGACCACAGATACGCAGTATTTT. The encoded protein is CASSSGQGTTDTQYF. The V gene is TRBV7-9, the J gene TRBJ2-3; TRBD1 matches at 9 bases. V was pared by 4 bases and J by 2 bases, with 4 bases of the junction left unmatched. CDR3 length: 15 amino acids. The V gene's germline CDR1 is SEHNR and CDR2 FQNEAQ (reference sequence).